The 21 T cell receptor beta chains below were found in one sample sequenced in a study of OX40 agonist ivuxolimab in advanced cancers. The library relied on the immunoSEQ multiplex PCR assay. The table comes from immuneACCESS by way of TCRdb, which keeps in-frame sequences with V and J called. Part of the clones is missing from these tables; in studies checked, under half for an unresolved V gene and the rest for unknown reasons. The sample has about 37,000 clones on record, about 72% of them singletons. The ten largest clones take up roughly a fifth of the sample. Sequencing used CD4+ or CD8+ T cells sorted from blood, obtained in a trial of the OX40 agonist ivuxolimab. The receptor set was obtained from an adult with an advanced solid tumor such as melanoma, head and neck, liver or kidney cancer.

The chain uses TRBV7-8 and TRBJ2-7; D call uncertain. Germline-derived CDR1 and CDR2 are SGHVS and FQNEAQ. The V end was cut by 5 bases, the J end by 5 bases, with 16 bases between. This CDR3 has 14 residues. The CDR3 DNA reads TGTGCCAGCAGCCCACCCGGGCCCTACCACGAGCAGTACTTC. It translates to CASSPPGPYHEQYF.

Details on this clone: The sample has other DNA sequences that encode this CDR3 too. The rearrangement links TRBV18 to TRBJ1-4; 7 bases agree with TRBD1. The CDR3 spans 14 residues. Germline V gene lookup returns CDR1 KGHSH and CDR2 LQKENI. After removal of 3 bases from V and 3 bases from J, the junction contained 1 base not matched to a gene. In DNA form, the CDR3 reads TGTGCCAGCTCACCGCAGGGGGCTAATGAAAAACTGTTTTTT. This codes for CASSPQGANEKLFF. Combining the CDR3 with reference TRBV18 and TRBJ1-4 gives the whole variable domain NAGVMQNPRHLVRRRGQEARLRCSPMKGHSHVYWYRQLPEEGLKFMVYLQKENIIDESGMPKERFSAEFPKEGPSILRIQQVVRGDSAAYFCASSPQGANEKLFFGSGTQLSVL.

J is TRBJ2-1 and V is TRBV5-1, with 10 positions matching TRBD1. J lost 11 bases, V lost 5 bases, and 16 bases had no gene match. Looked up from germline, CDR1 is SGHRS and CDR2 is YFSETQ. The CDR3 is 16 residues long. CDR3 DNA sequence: TGCGCCAGCAGTCCCCAGGTTGGGACAGGGGACGAGAAGCAGTTCTTC. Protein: CASSPQVGTGDEKQFF. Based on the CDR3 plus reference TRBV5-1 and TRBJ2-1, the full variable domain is KAGVTQTPRYLIKTRGQQVTLSCSPISGHRSVSWYQQTPGQGLQFLFEYFSETQRNKGNFPGRFSGRQFSNSRSEMNVSTLELGDSALYLCASSPQVGTGDEKQFFGPGTRLTVL.

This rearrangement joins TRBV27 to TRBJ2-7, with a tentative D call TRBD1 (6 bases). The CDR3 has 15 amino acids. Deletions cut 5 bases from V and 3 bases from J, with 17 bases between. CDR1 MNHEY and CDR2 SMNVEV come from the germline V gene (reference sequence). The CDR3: CASSERPGTIYEQYF. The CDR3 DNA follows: TGTGCCAGCAGTGAACGACCGGGGACAATCTACGAGCAGTACTTC.

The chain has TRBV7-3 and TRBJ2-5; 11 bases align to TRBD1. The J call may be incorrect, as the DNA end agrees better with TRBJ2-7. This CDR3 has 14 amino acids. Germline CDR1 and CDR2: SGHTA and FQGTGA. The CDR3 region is CASSSRTGGAEQYF. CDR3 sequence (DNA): TGTGCCAGCAGCTCGAGGACAGGGGGCGCCGAGCAGTACTTC.

CDR3 in DNA: TGTGCCAGCAGTGAAGCGCGGGCAGGCACAGATACGCAGTATTTT. This sequence encodes CASSEARAGTDTQYF. The V and J genes are TRBV6-1 and TRBJ2-3, with D possibly being TRBD2 (5 bases). Germline CDR1 is MNHNS and CDR2 is SASEGT. The CDR3 extends over 15 amino acids. Deletions cut 0 bases from V and 1 base from J, with 8 bases between.

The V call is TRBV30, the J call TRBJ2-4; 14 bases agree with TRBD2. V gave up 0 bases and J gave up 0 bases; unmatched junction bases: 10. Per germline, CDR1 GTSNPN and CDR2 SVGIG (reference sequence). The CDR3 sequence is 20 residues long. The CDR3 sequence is CAWSVSRTSGRLIAKNIQYF. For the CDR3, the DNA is TGTGCCTGGAGTGTAAGCCGGACTAGCGGGAGGCTAATAGCCAAAAACATTCAGTACTTC.

CDR3 DNA sequence: TGTGCCAGCAGCTCCACTGGGGGGAGGGTCAGCAATCAGCCCCAGCATTTT. This translates into CASSSTGGRVSNQPQHF. V and J are TRBV11-3 and TRBJ1-5; a weak D match, TRBD1 (5 bases). Germline loops: CDR1 SGHNT, CDR2 YENEEA. Trimming took 4 bases from V and 1 from J, leaving 17 bases between them. This CDR3 region has 17 residues.

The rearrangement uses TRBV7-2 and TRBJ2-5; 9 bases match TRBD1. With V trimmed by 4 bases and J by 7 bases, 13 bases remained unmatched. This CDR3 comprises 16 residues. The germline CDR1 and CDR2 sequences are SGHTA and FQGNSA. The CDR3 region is CASSSPTGTGRLTQYF. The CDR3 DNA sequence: TGTGCCAGCAGCTCCCCCACAGGGACAGGGAGGTTGACCCAGTACTTC.

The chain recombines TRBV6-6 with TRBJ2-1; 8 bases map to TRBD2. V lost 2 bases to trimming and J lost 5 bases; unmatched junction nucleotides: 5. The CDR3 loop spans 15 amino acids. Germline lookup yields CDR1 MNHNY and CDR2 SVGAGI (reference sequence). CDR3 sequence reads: CASSYGIAGNNEQFF. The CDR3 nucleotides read TGTGCCAGCAGTTACGGGATAGCGGGGAACAATGAGCAGTTCTTC.

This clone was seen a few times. This CDR3 is CASSPGLAGVGDTQYF. The CDR3 DNA is TGTGCCAGCAGCCCCGGACTAGCGGGAGTAGGGGATACGCAGTATTTT. The chain uses TRBV5-4 and TRBJ2-3; the match to TRBD2 covers 13 bases. CDR1 and CDR2 (germline): SGHNT, YYREEE (reference sequence). The CDR3 has 16 amino acids. The junction had 8 bases not matched to a gene; V was cut back by 4 bases and J by 6 bases.

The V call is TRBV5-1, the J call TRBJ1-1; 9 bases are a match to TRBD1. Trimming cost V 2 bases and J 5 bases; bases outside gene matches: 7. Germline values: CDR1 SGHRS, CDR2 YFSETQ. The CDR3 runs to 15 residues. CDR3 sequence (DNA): TGCGCCAGCAGCTTACCGGGGACAGGGCGGACTGAAGCTTTCTTT. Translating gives CASSLPGTGRTEAFF.

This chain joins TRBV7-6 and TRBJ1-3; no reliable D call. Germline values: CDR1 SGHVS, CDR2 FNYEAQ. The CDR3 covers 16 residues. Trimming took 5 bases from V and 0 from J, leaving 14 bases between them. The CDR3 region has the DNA TGTGCCAGCAGCAAAGCCGGGCATCTCTCTGGAAACACCATATATTTT. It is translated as CASSKAGHLSGNTIYF.

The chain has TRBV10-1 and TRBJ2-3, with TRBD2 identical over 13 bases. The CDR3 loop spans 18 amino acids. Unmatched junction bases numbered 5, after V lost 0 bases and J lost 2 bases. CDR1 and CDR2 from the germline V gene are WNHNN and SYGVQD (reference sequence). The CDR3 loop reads CASSESALAGGLTDTQYF. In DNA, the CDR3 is TGCGCCAGCAGTGAGTCGGCACTAGCGGGGGGGCTCACAGATACGCAGTATTTT.

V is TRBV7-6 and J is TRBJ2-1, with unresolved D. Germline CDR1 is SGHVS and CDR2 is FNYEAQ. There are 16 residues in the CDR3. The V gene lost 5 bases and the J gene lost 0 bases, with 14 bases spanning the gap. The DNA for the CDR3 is TGTGCCAGCAGCCCTAACATAGTGAGCTCCTACAATGAGCAGTTCTTC. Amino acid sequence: CASSPNIVSSYNEQFF.

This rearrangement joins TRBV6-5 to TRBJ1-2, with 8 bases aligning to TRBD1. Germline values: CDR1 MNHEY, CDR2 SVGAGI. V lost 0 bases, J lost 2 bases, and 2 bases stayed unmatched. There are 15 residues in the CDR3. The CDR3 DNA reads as TGTGCCAGCAGTTACTCCCCAGGGGGCAACTATGGCTACACCTTC. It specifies CASSYSPGGNYGYTF.

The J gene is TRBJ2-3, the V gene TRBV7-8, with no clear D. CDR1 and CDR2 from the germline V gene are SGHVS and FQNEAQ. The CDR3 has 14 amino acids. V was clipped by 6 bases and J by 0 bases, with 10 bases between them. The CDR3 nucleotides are TGTGCCAGCAGGCTAATTAGCAGCACAGATACGCAGTATTTT. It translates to CASRLISSTDTQYF. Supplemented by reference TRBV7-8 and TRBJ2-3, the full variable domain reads GAGVSQSPRYKVAKRGQDVALRCDPISGHVSLFWYQQALGQGPEFLTYFQNEAQLDKSGLPSDRFFAERPEGSVSTLKIQRTQQEDSAVYLCASRLISSTDTQYFGPGTRLTVL.

CDR3 residues: CASSLTGTYEQYF. Written as DNA, the CDR3 is TGTGCCAGCAGTTTGACAGGGACCTACGAGCAGTACTTC. The chain combines TRBV27 with TRBJ2-5; 7 bases are shared with TRBD1. The DNA end is more similar to TRBJ2-7, so the J call may be wrong. The CDR3 totals 13 residues. Germline assignment: CDR1 MNHEY and CDR2 SMNVEV (reference sequence).

The CDR3 loop reads CASSQVNLISTDTQYF. In DNA, the CDR3 is TGCGCCAGCAGCCAAGTAAATTTAATTAGCACAGATACGCAGTATTTT. The chain joins TRBV4-1 to TRBJ2-3; D is unresolved. The length of the CDR3 is 16 residues. V was trimmed by 1 base and J by 0 bases, leaving 11 bases between them. Germline V gene lookup returns CDR1 MGHRA and CDR2 YSYEKL.

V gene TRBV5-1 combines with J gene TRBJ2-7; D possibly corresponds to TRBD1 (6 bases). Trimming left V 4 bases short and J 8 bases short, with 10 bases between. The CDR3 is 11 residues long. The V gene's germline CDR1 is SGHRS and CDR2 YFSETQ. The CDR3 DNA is TGCGCCAGCAGCCCAGGACAGCAGCAGTACTTC. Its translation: CASSPGQQQYF.

CDR3 loop: CASSVSGESGNTIYF. Written as DNA, the CDR3 is TGTGCCAGCAGCGTATCCGGGGAAAGCGGAAACACCATATATTTT. The V call is TRBV9, the J call TRBJ1-3; no clear D gene. Germline CDR1 SGDLS, CDR2 YYNGEE. Between the trimmed V and J ends, which lost 1 base and 4 bases, there was a span of 12 bases. The CDR3 is 15 residues long.